Listed here is a single T cell receptor (beta chain). Its antigen is still unknown. Reverse transcribed after extraction, RNA yielded cDNA as the sequencing template. Here immunoSEQ multiplex PCR was the method, and the copy in TCRdb shows in-frame clones only, minus some. The table records tens of thousands of clones, 50% to 70% of them present only once. The sample is drawn from a study of CD8+ T cells in alopecia areata. Study-wide context: Tofacitinib administration to treated patients was oral, at 5 to 10 mg twice daily.

Findings of the study overall: Scalp data also include sequences from resident alphabeta T cells of normal skin. In scalp and blood, many expanded lesional clones persisted during tofacitinib. Lesional scalp, especially alopecia totalis/universalis, showed higher clonality than normal scalp.

Regarding treatment: oral pan-JAK inhibitor, 5-10 mg twice daily. Germline V gene sequence: CDR1 GTSNPN, CDR2 SVGIG (reference sequence). The CDR3 has 14 amino acids. The sequences come from CD8+ T cells sorted from blood, collected at week 4, from a patient treated with tofacitinib. The gene calls are TRBV30 and TRBJ2-1; 10 positions match TRBD2. The clonotype comes from a human donor with alopecia areata. In nucleotides, the CDR3 is TGTGCGGGGACCCAGCGGGGGGGCATCGATGAGCAGTTCTTC. Translation: CAGTQRGGIDEQFF.